A single sample is the source of the 16 T cell receptor beta chains below, sequenced in a study of T-cell memory formation after mild COVID-19. TCRdb reprocessed the 5' RACE reads via MiXCR and lists one record per CDR3 protein. The data contain around 82,000 distinct CDR3 sequences, 9.5% to 15% of them seen just once; the ten biggest clones take up more than 35%. The sequencing input was PBMCs or a T cell subset sorted from them (not recorded which). Receptor source: a man between 18 and 35 years old who had mild COVID-19 (a few samples of this study predate the infection). Cell type and time point are not known.

V and J are TRBV4-1 and TRBJ2-7; 11 bases are a match to TRBD1. Trimming at V came to 4 bases and at J to 7 bases, leaving 9 bases not matched to a gene. CDR3 length: 15 residues. Germline V gene data show CDR1 as MGHRA and CDR2 as YSYEKL. The CDR3 nucleotides are TGCGCCAGCAGCCGCCTGCCGGGACAGGGGGTTGAGCAGTACTTC. Its translation: CASSRLPGQGVEQYF.

This clonotype was observed a few times. V is TRBV5-1 and J is TRBJ2-3; possible D gene TRBD2, 5 bases. V gave up 4 bases and J gave up 6 bases, with 15 bases separating them. Germline CDR1 SGHRS, CDR2 YFSETQ. This CDR3 contains 14 residues. Written as DNA, the CDR3 is TGCGCCAGCAGCCTGAGCGTTCCGGGGGATACGCAGTATTTT. It encodes CASSLSVPGDTQYF. Using reference TRBV5-1 and TRBJ2-3 for the parts outside the CDR3, the full variable domain is KAGVTQTPRYLIKTRGQQVTLSCSPISGHRSVSWYQQTPGQGLQFLFEYFSETQRNKGNFPGRFSGRQFSNSRSEMNVSTLELGDSALYLCASSLSVPGDTQYFGPGTRLTVL.

This clonotype was observed a few times. The chain carries TRBV14 and TRBJ2-3; perhaps D is TRBD1 or TRBD2 (6 bases each). The V gene's germline CDR1 is SGHDN and CDR2 FVKESK. The V and J ends lost 3 bases and 1 base respectively, with 26 bases between them. The CDR3 spans 20 residues. CDR3 in amino acids: CASSQGTRDIGNIGTDTQYF. The CDR3 DNA reads TGTGCCAGCAGCCAGGGGACTCGGGACATTGGCAACATTGGCACAGATACGCAGTATTTT.

This chain joins TRBV27 and TRBJ2-2; D gene uncertain. CDR3 length equals 12 residues. Trimming shortened V by 4 bases and J by 1 base, and 1 base separated the two germline ends. The germline CDR1 and CDR2 sequences are MNHEY and SMNVEV (reference sequence). CDR3 DNA sequence: TGTGCCAGCAGTTGGAACACCGGGGAGCTGTTTTTT. As protein: CASSWNTGELFF.

This clonotype was counted only a few times. V and J are TRBV7-3 and TRBJ2-1, with D tentatively TRBD1 (5 bases). V lost 8 bases and J 0 bases, leaving 14 bases between the germline ends. The germline V gene encodes CDR1 SGHTA and CDR2 FQGTGA. The CDR3 runs to 15 residues. In nucleotides, the CDR3 is TGTGCCAGCTCACCAGGGCCGAGCTCCTACAATGAGCAGTTCTTC. Protein sequence: CASSPGPSSYNEQFF.

The J gene is TRBJ1-1, the V gene TRBV14, with 8 bases lining up with TRBD1. This CDR3 is built from 16 residues. CDR1 SGHDN and CDR2 FVKESK come from the germline V gene. V gave up 2 bases and J gave up 1 base; unmatched junction bases: 6. The chain's CDR3 is CASSQPRGTGNTEAFF. CDR3 DNA: TGTGCCAGCAGCCAACCAAGGGGGACAGGGAACACTGAAGCTTTCTTT.

This clonotype occurred a few times. The chain uses TRBV5-5 and TRBJ1-2; 7 bases agree with TRBD1. The CDR3 consists of 15 residues. Germline V gives CDR1 SGHKS, CDR2 YYEKEE (reference sequence). V lost 6 bases and J lost 4; bases outside the gene matches: 12. Here the CDR3 reads CASTDRNTHAYGYTF. The CDR3 DNA follows: TGTGCCAGCACGGACAGGAACACCCATGCCTATGGCTACACCTTC.

This clonotype was recorded a few times. The rearrangement joins TRBV6-5 to TRBJ2-1, with 9 bases matching TRBD1. CDR1 is MNHEY, CDR2 SVGAGI, per germline. Unmatched junction bases numbered 9, after V lost 5 bases and J lost 7 bases. This CDR3 contains 15 residues. CDR3 DNA: TGTGCCAGCAGTCTAAGCGGGACAGGGCTAAATGAGCAGTTCTTC. It codes for CASSLSGTGLNEQFF.

The chain recombines TRBV7-2 with TRBJ1-1; the D gene is possibly TRBD1 (5 bases). V lost 0 bases, J lost 1 base, and 15 bases lay in between. This CDR3 region has 17 residues. The germline V gene encodes CDR1 SGHTA and CDR2 FQGNSA. In DNA, the CDR3 is TGTGCCAGCAGCTTAGCGGAAATCAGGGTTGGGAACACTGAAGCTTTCTTT. Protein product: CASSLAEIRVGNTEAFF.

The chain has TRBV5-1 and TRBJ1-2; 10 bases are shared with TRBD1. This CDR3 is built from 15 residues. The junction had 9 bases not matched to a gene; V was cut back by 4 bases and J by 6 bases. Germline lookup yields CDR1 SGHRS and CDR2 YFSETQ. CDR3 sequence (DNA): TGCGCCAGCAGCCTAACCGGGACAGGGGTTCATGGCTACACCTTC. Translated, it gives CASSLTGTGVHGYTF.

The sample holds a few counts of this clonotype. The genes are TRBV28 and TRBJ1-6; TRBD1 matches at 7 bases. This CDR3 is 15 amino acids long. Germline V gene lookup returns CDR1 MDHEN and CDR2 SYDVKM. V shed 8 bases and J 3 bases; nucleotides not matched to a gene: 7. DNA of the CDR3: TGTGCCAGCCATCTGAGACAGGGCTATAATTCACCCCTCCACTTT. Translated, it gives CASHLRQGYNSPLHF.

The genes are TRBV6-1 and TRBJ2-7, with TRBD1 matching 10 bases. Germline V CDR1 and CDR2: MNHNS, SASEGT. This CDR3 region has 15 residues. J was trimmed by 2 bases and V by 1 base; bases with no gene match: 2. CDR3 bases: TGTGCCAGCAGTGAAGATGGGACAGGGGCCTACGAGCAGTACTTC. This codes for CASSEDGTGAYEQYF.

V and J are TRBV9 and TRBJ1-1; D gene uncertain. The V and J ends lost 4 bases and 6 bases respectively, with 16 bases between them. The CDR3 spans 14 residues. The germline gives CDR1 SGDLS, CDR2 YYNGEE. CDR3 in DNA: TGTGCCAGCAGCCCCCAGGAAGGAGGACCTGAAGCTTTCTTT. It is translated as CASSPQEGGPEAFF.

This clonotype was counted between two and nine times. CDR3 bases: TGTGCCAGCAGCTTAAGTGGGGGGAAAAACATTCAGTACTTC. Translating it yields CASSLSGGKNIQYF. The V gene is TRBV7-8, the J gene TRBJ2-4; maybe TRBD2 (6 bases). CDR1 is SGHVS and CDR2 is FQNEAQ in the germline V gene. CDR3 length: 14 amino acids. Trimming removed 2 bases from V and 4 bases from J, with 9 bases in between. Full variable domain (missing parts from reference TRBV7-8 and TRBJ2-4): GAGVSQSPRYKVAKRGQDVALRCDPISGHVSLFWYQQALGQGPEFLTYFQNEAQLDKSGLPSDRFFAERPEGSVSTLKIQRTQQEDSAVYLCASSLSGGKNIQYFGAGTRLSVL.

Here the CDR3 reads CASSYGAGATDTQYF. CDR3 coding DNA: TGTGCCAGCAGTTACGGGGCAGGGGCCACAGATACGCAGTATTTT. The chain couples TRBV6-5 to TRBJ2-3, with D possibly TRBD1 on 6 matching bases. CDR1 and CDR2 (germline): MNHEY, SVGAGI. This CDR3 contains 15 residues. The V end was cut by 2 bases, the J end by 2 bases, with 11 bases between.

This clonotype was recorded a few times. V gene TRBV21-1 combines with J gene TRBJ1-2. TRBV21-1 has pseudogene status. CDR3 length: 17 amino acids. CDR3 in amino acids: CATLGLTGCLCFNGYTF. DNA of the CDR3: TGTGCCACCCTCGGACTGACCGGCTGCTTGTGTTTCAATGGCTACACCTTC.